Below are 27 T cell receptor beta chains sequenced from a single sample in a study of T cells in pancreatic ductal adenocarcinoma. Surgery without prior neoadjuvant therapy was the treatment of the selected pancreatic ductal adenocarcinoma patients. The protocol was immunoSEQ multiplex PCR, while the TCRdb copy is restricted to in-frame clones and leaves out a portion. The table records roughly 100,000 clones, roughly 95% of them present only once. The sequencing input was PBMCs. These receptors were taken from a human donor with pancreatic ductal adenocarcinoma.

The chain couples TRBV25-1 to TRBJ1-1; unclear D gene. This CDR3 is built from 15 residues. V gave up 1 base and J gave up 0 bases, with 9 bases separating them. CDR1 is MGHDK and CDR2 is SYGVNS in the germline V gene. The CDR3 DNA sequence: TGTGCCAGCAGTGAATCCCTACAGATGAACACTGAAGCTTTCTTT. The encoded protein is CASSESLQMNTEAFF.

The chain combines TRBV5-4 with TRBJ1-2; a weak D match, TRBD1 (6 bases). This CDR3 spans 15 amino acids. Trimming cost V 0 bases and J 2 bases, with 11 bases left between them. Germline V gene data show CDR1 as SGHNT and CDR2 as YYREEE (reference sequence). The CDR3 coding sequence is TGTGCCAGCAGCTTGGTCCTCGGACAGAACTATGGCTACACCTTC. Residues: CASSLVLGQNYGYTF.

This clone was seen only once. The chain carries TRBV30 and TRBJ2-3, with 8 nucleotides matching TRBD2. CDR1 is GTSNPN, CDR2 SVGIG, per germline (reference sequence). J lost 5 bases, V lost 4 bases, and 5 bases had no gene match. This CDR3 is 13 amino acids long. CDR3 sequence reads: CAWKREFGDTQYF. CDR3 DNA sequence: TGTGCCTGGAAGCGGGAGTTTGGAGATACGCAGTATTTT.

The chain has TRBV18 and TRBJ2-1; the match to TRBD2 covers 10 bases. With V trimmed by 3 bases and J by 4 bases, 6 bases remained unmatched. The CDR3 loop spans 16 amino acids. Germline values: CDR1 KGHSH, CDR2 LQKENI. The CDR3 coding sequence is TGTGCCAGCTCACCGGGACTAGCGATGGATTACAATGAGCAGTTCTTC. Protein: CASSPGLAMDYNEQFF.

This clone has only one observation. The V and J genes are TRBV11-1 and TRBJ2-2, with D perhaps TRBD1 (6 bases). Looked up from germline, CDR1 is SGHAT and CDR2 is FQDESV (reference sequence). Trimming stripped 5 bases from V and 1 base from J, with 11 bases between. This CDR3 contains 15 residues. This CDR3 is CASSRRGVNTGELFF. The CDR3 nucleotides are TGTGCCAGCAGCCGCAGGGGAGTGAACACCGGGGAGCTGTTTTTT. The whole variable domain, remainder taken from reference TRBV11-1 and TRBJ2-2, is EAEVAQSPRYKITEKSQAVAFWCDPISGHATLYWYRQILGQGPELLVQFQDESVVDDSQLPKDRFSAERLKGVDSTLKIQPAELGDSAMYLCASSRRGVNTGELFFGEGSRLTVL.

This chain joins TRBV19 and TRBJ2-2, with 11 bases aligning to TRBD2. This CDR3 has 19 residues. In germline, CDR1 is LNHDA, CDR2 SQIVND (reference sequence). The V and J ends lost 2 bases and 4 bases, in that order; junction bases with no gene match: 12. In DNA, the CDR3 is TGTGCCAGTAGTATATTCCACTTTATAGCGGGAGGGAGCACCGGGGAGCTGTTTTTT. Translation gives CASSIFHFIAGGSTGELFF.

CDR3 bases: TGCGCCAGTTCGGCCGGGGCGGGGTACGAGCAGTACTTC. Protein product: CASSAGAGYEQYF. The chain is built from TRBV5-1 and TRBJ2-7; weak D call: TRBD2 (6 bases). V was shortened by 8 bases and J by 4 bases, with 16 bases between the two germline ends. This CDR3 is 13 amino acids long. The germline V gene encodes CDR1 SGHRS and CDR2 YFSETQ.

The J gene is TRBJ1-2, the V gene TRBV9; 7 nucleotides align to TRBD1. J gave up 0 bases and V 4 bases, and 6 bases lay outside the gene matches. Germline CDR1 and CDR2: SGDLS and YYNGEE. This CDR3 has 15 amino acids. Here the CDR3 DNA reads TGTGCCAGCAGCTTCAGACAGGGATCTAACTATGGCTACACCTTC. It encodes CASSFRQGSNYGYTF.

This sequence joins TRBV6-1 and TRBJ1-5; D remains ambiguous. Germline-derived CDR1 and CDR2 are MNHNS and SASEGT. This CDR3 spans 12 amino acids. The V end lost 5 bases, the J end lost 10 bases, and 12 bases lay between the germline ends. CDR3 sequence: CASSSGRSPQHF. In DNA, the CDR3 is TGTGCCAGCAGTTCCGGGAGGTCCCCCCAGCATTTT.

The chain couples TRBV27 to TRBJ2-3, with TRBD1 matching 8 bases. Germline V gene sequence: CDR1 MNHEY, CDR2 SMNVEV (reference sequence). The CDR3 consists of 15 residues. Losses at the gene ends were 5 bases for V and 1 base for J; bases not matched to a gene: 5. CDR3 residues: CASSTRGRGTDTQYF. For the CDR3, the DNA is TGTGCCAGCAGTACCAGGGGGCGCGGCACAGATACGCAGTATTTT.

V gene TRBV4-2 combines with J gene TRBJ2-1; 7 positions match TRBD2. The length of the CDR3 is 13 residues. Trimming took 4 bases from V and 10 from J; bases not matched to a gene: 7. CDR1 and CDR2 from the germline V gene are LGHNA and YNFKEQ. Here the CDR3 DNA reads TGTGCCAGCAGCCTCTCCAGGGAGGGGGAGCAGTTCTTC. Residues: CASSLSREGEQFF.

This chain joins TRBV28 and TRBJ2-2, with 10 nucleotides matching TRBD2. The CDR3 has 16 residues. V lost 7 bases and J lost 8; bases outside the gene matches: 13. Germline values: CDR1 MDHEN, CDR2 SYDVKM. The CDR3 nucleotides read TGTGCCAGCACCATTAGTTTGGGACTAGCGTCAGGGGAGCTGTTTTTT. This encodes CASTISLGLASGELFF.

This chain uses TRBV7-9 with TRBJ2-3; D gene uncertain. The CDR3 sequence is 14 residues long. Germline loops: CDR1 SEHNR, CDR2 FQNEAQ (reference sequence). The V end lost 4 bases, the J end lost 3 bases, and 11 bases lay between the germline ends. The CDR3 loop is CASSSEIWTDTQYF. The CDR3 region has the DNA TGTGCCAGCAGCTCCGAGATATGGACAGATACGCAGTATTTT.

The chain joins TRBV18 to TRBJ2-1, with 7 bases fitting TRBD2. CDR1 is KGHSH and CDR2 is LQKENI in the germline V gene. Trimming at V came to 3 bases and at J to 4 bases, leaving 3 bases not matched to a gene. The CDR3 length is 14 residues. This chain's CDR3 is CASSPAGVYNEQFF. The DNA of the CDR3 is TGTGCCAGCTCACCGGCGGGAGTGTACAATGAGCAGTTCTTC.

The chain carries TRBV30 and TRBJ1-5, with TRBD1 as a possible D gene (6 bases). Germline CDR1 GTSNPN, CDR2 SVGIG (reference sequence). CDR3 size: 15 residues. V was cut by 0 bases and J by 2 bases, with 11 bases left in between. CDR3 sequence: CAWSVSTGGNQPQHF. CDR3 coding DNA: TGTGCCTGGAGTGTTTCGACAGGAGGCAATCAGCCCCAGCATTTT.

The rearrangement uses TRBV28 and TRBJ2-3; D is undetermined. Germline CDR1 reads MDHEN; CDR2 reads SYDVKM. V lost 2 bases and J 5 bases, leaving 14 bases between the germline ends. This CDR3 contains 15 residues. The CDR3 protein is CASSLPGYLQDTQYF. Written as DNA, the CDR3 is TGTGCCAGCAGTTTACCAGGTTATCTACAAGATACGCAGTATTTT.

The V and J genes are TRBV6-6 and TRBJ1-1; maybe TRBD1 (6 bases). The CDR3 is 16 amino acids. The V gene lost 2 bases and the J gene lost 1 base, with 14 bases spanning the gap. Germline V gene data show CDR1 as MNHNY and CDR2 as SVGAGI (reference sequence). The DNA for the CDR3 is TGTGCCAGCAGTTACAGGGGGGGCAATTCGAACACTGAAGCTTTCTTT. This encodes CASSYRGGNSNTEAFF.

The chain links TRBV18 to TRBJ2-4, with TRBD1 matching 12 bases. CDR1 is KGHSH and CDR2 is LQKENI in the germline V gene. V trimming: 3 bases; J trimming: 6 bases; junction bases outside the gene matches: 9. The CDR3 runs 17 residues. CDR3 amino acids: CASSPSSWDRGRNIQYF. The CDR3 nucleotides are TGTGCCAGCTCACCTTCATCTTGGGACAGGGGGCGAAACATTCAGTACTTC.

CDR3 protein: CASRQPLMGEQFF. The CDR3, as DNA: TGTGCCAGCAGACAGCCATTAATGGGTGAGCAGTTCTTC. The chain carries TRBV6-5 and TRBJ2-1, with unresolved D. The germline V and J ends were trimmed by 6 bases and 9 bases, with 15 bases remaining between them. Germline CDR1 MNHEY, CDR2 SVGAGI. This CDR3 has 13 amino acids.

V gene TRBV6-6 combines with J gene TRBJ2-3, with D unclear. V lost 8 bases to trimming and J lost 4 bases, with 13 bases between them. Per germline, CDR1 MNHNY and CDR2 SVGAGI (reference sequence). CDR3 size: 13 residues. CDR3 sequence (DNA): TGTGCCAGCCACCCTCCCAGTTCAGATACGCAGTATTTT. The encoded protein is CASHPPSSDTQYF.

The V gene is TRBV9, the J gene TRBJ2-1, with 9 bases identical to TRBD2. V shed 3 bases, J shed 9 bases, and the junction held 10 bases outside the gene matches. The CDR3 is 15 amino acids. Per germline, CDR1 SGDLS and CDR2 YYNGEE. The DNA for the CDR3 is TGTGCCAGCAGCGAAGAAATAGCGGGAGTTAGTGAGCAGTTCTTC. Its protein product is CASSEEIAGVSEQFF.

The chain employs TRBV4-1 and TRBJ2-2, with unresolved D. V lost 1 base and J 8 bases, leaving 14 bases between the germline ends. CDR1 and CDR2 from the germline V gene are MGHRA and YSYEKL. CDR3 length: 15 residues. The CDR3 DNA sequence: TGCGCCAGCAGCCAAGCTGCAAGCCTCGAGGGGGAGCTGTTTTTT. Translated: CASSQAASLEGELFF.

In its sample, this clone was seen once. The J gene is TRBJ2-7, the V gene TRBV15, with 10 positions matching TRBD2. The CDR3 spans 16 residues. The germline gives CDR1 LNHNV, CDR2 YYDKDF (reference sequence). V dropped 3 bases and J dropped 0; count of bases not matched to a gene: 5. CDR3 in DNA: TGTGCCACCAGCAGGCCCGGGACTAGCGCCTCCTACGAGCAGTACTTC. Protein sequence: CATSRPGTSASYEQYF.

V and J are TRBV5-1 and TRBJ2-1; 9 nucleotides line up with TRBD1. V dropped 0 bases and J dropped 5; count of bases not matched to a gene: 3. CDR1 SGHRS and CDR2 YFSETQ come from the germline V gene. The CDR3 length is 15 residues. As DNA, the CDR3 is TGCGCCAGCAGCTTGGAACAGGGGGCGAACAATGAGCAGTTCTTC. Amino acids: CASSLEQGANNEQFF.

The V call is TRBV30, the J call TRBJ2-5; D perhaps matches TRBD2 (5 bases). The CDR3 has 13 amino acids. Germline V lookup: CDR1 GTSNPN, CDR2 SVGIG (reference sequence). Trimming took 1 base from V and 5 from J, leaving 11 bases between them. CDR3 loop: CAWSGNGDETQYF. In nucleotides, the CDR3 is TGTGCCTGGAGTGGTAACGGGGATGAGACCCAGTACTTC.

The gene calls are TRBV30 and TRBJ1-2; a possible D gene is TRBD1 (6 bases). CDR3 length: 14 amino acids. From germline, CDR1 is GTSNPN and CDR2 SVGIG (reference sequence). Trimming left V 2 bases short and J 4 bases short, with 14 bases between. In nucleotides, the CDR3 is TGTGCCTGGAGTCAGGGGCAGTTACCCTATGGCTACACCTTC. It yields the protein CAWSQGQLPYGYTF. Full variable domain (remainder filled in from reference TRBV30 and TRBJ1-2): SQTIHQWPATLVQPVGSPLSLECTVEGTSNPNLYWYRQAAGRGLQLLFYSVGIGQISSEVPQNLSASRPQDRQFILSSKKLLLSDSGFYLCAWSQGQLPYGYTFGSGTRLTVV.

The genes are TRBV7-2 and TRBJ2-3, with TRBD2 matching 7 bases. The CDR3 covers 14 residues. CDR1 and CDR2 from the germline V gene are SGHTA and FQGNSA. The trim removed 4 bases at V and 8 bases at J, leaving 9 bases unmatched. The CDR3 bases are TGTGCCAGCAGCTGGAGCGGGGCCTCCGGTACGCAGTATTTT. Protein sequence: CASSWSGASGTQYF.